Below are 19 T cell receptor beta chains sequenced from a single sample in a study of a mutant IDH1 vaccine in newly diagnosed glioma. This table comes from immunoSEQ multiplex PCR, and its TCRdb copy is limited to in-frame clones, with some not included. The sample holds some 120,000 clones; just under 80% are singletons and the top ten take 5.5%. Time point indicated: week 11, during vaccination. Vaccinated patients received 300 ug of mutant IDH1 20-mer peptide per dose, with topical imiquimod. These TCRs are of unknown antigen specificity. The source was PBMCs, collected from a glioma patient whose treatment included an IDH1 peptide vaccine. The receptor set was obtained from a man aged 35 to 55 with glioma.

The rearrangement uses TRBV4-3 and TRBJ1-2; TRBD1 might be the D (6 bases). The CDR3 has 14 amino acids. The germline CDR1 and CDR2 sequences are LGHNA and YSLEER. V was pared by 3 bases and J by 3 bases, with 11 bases between. CDR3 DNA: TGCGCCAGCAGCCACGGGGGCGCCTACTATGGCTACACCTTC. It yields the protein CASSHGGAYYGYTF.

The chain is built from TRBV27 and TRBJ2-4; no firm D call. In germline, CDR1 is MNHEY, CDR2 SMNVEV (reference sequence). This CDR3 has 13 amino acids. Trimming removed 2 bases from V and 8 bases from J, with 10 bases in between. The DNA for the CDR3 is TGTGCCAGCAGTTTAATCAGGCAGGACATTCAGTACTTC. It specifies CASSLIRQDIQYF.

V usage is TRBV5-1 and J usage is TRBJ2-6; no definite D call. The CDR3 extends over 18 amino acids. From germline, CDR1 is SGHRS and CDR2 YFSETQ. V lost 2 bases and J lost 2, with 17 bases in between. The CDR3 DNA reads TGCGCCAGCAGCTTAGAATTCGGAAGGGCTGCTGGGGCCAACGTCCTGACTTTC. Its translation is CASSLEFGRAAGANVLTF. Full variable domain (remainder filled in from reference TRBV5-1 and TRBJ2-6): KAGVTQTPRYLIKTRGQQVTLSCSPISGHRSVSWYQQTPGQGLQFLFEYFSETQRNKGNFPGRFSGRQFSNSRSEMNVSTLELGDSALYLCASSLEFGRAAGANVLTFGAGSRLTVL.

This clone was counted only a few times. The sample contains more than one DNA sequence encoding this CDR3. This chain links TRBV9 with TRBJ2-5; D might be TRBD2 (6 bases). Germline assignment: CDR1 SGDLS and CDR2 YYNGEE. V shed 0 bases and J shed 2 bases, with 8 bases lying between them. The CDR3 is made up of 14 amino acids. The CDR3 bases are TGTGCCAGCAGCGTAGGACTAGGACAAGAGACCCAGTACTTC. Encoded protein: CASSVGLGQETQYF.

This clone has a handful of counts. The V call is TRBV9, the J call TRBJ1-3; the D is unclear. The germline V gene encodes CDR1 SGDLS and CDR2 YYNGEE. Trimming left V 2 bases short and J 4 bases short, with 13 bases between. This CDR3 has 15 amino acids. CDR3 in amino acids: CASSVHLGAGNTIYF. The CDR3 bases are TGTGCCAGCAGCGTCCATCTAGGAGCGGGAAACACCATATATTTT.

The V and J genes are TRBV18 and TRBJ1-6, with D unresolved. The germline V and J ends were trimmed by 1 base and 2 bases, with 9 bases remaining between them. This CDR3 is 16 amino acids long. Germline V gene data show CDR1 as KGHSH and CDR2 as LQKENI. CDR3 in DNA: TGTGCCAGCTCACCACTAGGAAACCCCTATAATTCACCCCTCCACTTT. Its protein product is CASSPLGNPYNSPLHF.

The genes are TRBV6-1 and TRBJ2-5, with D possibly TRBD2 on 5 matching bases. CDR3 size: 12 residues. V lost 6 bases, J lost 2 bases, and 7 bases lay in between. Germline V lookup: CDR1 MNHNS, CDR2 SASEGT. CDR3 residues: CASRLGQETQYF. The CDR3 DNA reads TGTGCCAGCAGACTAGGTCAAGAGACCCAGTACTTC.

The V gene is TRBV12-5, the J gene TRBJ2-7; maybe TRBD1 (6 bases). The CDR3 sequence is 15 residues long. Deletions cut 1 base from V and 5 bases from J, with 15 bases between. Germline assignment: CDR1 LGHNT and CDR2 FRNRAP. CDR3 nucleotide sequence: TGTGCTAGTGGTTTGGGGGTGGGCAGGGGAGACGAGCAGTACTTC. Protein product: CASGLGVGRGDEQYF. The complete variable domain, with remaining parts taken from reference TRBV12-5 and TRBJ2-7, reads DARVTQTPRHKVTEMGQEVTMRCQPILGHNTVFWYRQTMMQGLELLAYFRNRAPLDDSGMPKDRFSAEMPDATLATLKIQPSEPRDSAVYFCASGLGVGRGDEQYFGPGTRLTVT.

This chain joins TRBV6-6 and TRBJ1-1; TRBD1 might be the D (5 bases). The CDR3 covers 13 residues. Germline CDR1 reads MNHNY; CDR2 reads SVGAGI (reference sequence). V gave up 2 bases and J gave up 7 bases, with 11 bases separating them. CDR3 protein: CASSYQDSHEAFF. CDR3 coding DNA: TGTGCCAGCAGTTACCAAGACAGTCATGAAGCTTTCTTT.

This rearrangement joins TRBV7-2 to TRBJ1-4; 12 bases agree with TRBD1. CDR3 length: 14 residues. CDR1 and CDR2 from the germline V gene are SGHTA and FQGNSA. Unmatched junction bases numbered 5, after V lost 4 bases and J lost 11 bases. The chain's CDR3 is CASSWGQGAWKLFF. CDR3 nucleotide sequence: TGTGCCAGCAGCTGGGGACAGGGGGCTTGGAAACTGTTTTTT.

As to this clone: Compared with germline, one end of the junction differs, possibly owing to a read error. The sample has other DNA sequences that encode this CDR3 too. The genes are TRBV4-1 and TRBJ1-2; a possible D gene is TRBD1 (6 bases). Germline values: CDR1 MGHRA, CDR2 YSYEKL. The CDR3 has 20 residues. The chain's CDR3 is CASSHKLMGGAGSKIDGYTF. The CDR3 bases are TGCGCTAGCAGCCATAAACTTATGGGGGGCGCGGGTTCAAAGATCGATGGCTACACCTTC.

The chain couples TRBV7-8 to TRBJ1-1, with D perhaps matching TRBD1 (5 bases). The CDR3 has 15 residues. Germline assignment: CDR1 SGHVS and CDR2 FQNEAQ. Trimming pared 1 base from V and 7 bases from J, leaving 16 bases between. The CDR3 region is CASSLVSGIAVEAFF. CDR3 bases: TGTGCCAGCAGCTTAGTGTCAGGGATAGCGGTTGAAGCTTTCTTT.

This chain joins TRBV5-1 and TRBJ2-3, with TRBD2 identical over 10 bases. This CDR3 spans 13 amino acids. The ends lost 7 bases at V and 1 base at J; junction bases unmatched: 0. CDR1 is SGHRS and CDR2 is YFSETQ in the germline V gene. The CDR3 sequence: CASGLAGTDTQYF. CDR3 sequence (DNA): TGCGCCAGCGGACTAGCGGGCACAGATACGCAGTATTTT.

A remark on this clone: This same CDR3 is encoded by further DNA sequences in the sample. V usage is TRBV9 and J usage is TRBJ2-5; a weak D match, TRBD2 (6 bases). Trimming stripped 4 bases from V and 1 base from J, with 11 bases between. The CDR3 is 14 residues long. Germline lookup yields CDR1 SGDLS and CDR2 YYNGEE. The CDR3 spells CASSPTTSQETQYF. CDR3 nucleotides: TGTGCCAGCAGCCCTACGACTAGCCAAGAGACCCAGTACTTC.

In this sample, this clone turned up once. The chain joins TRBV19 to TRBJ2-3; TRBD1 aligns across 8 bases. This CDR3 has 15 amino acids. In germline, CDR1 is LNHDA, CDR2 SQIVND (reference sequence). With V trimmed by 1 base and J by 1 base, 1 base remained unmatched. The CDR3 loop is CASSIGQGRTDTQYF. CDR3 in DNA: TGTGCCAGTAGTATAGGACAGGGGCGCACAGATACGCAGTATTTT.

The chain couples TRBV6-5 to TRBJ1-1, with 7 bases aligning to TRBD1. The germline CDR1 and CDR2 sequences are MNHEY and SVGAGI. Germline trimming cut 7 bases from V and 1 base from J; bases unmatched to any gene: 3. This CDR3 region has 13 residues. The DNA of the CDR3 is TGTGCCAGCACCCGACAGGGGAACACTGAAGCTTTCTTT. It codes for CASTRQGNTEAFF.

This clone has only a few counts. The rearrangement joins TRBV13 to TRBJ1-1; D ambiguous. The CDR3 extends over 12 amino acids. V gave up 5 bases and J gave up 4 bases, with 8 bases separating them. In germline, CDR1 is PRHDT, CDR2 FYEKMQ (reference sequence). The CDR3 sequence is CASSHTGTEAFF. Here the CDR3 DNA reads TGTGCCAGCAGCCATACCGGCACTGAAGCTTTCTTT.

The chain joins TRBV10-3 to TRBJ1-2, with TRBD1 identical over 8 bases. Germline V gene lookup returns CDR1 ENHRY and CDR2 SYGVKD. Losses at the gene ends were 11 bases for V and 7 bases for J; bases not matched to a gene: 12. This CDR3 has 13 amino acids. Here the CDR3 DNA reads TGTGCCGTCCCAGGGGGCGCCGTACGTGGCTACACCTTC. This sequence encodes CAVPGGAVRGYTF.

This clone has more than one count but fewer than ten. J is TRBJ2-1 and V is TRBV19, with TRBD2 matching over 14 bases. The CDR3 is made up of 17 amino acids. With 3 bases clipped from V and 8 bases from J, the junction kept 9 bases outside the gene matches. Per the germline V gene, CDR1 is LNHDA and CDR2 is SQIVND (reference sequence). The CDR3 DNA sequence: TGTGCCAGTAGTATCAGGACTAGCGGGAGGTTTGGTCATGAGCAGTTCTTC. Amino acids: CASSIRTSGRFGHEQFF.